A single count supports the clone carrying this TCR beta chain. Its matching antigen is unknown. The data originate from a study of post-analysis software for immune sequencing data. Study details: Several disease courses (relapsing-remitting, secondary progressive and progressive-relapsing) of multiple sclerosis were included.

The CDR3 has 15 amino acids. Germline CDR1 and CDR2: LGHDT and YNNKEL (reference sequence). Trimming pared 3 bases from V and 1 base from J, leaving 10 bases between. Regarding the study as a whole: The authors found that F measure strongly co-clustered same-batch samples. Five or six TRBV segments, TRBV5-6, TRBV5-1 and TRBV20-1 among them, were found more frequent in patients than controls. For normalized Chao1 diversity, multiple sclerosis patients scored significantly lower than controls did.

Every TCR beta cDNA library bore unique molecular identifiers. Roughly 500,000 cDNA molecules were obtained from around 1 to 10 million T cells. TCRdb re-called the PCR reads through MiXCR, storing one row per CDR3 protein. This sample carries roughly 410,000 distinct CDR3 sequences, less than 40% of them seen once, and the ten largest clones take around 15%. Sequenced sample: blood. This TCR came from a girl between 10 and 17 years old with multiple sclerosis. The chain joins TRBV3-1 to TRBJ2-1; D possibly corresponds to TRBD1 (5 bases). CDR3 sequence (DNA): TGTGCCAGCAGCCACGTCCGGACATCCTACAATGAGCAGTTCTTC. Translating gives CASSHVRTSYNEQFF.